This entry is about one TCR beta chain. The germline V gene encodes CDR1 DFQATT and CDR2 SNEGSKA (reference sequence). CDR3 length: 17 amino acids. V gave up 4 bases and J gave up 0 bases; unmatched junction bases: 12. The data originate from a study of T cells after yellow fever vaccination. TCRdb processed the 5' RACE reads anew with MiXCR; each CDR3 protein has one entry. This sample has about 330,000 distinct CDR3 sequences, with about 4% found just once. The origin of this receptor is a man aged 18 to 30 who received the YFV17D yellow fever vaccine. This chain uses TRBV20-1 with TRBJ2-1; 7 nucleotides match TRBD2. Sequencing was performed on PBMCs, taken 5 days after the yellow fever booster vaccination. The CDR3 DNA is TGCAGTGCTATCCCCGGGGGGTTTATTAGCTCCTACAATGAGCAGTTCTTC. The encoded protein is CSAIPGGFISSYNEQFF.